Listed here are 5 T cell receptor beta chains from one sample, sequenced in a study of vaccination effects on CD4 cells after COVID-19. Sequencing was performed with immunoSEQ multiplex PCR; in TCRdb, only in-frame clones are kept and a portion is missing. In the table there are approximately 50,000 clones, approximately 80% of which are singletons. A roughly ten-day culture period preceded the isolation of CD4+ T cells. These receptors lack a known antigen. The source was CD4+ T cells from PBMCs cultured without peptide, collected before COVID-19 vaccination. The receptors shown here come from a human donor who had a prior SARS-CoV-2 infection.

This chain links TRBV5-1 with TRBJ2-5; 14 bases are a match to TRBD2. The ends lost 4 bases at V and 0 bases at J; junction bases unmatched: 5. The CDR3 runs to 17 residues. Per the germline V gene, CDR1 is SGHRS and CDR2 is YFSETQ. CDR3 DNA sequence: TGCGCCAGCAGCCAAAGACTAGCGGGGGGGCACCAAGAGACCCAGTACTTC. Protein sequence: CASSQRLAGGHQETQYF.

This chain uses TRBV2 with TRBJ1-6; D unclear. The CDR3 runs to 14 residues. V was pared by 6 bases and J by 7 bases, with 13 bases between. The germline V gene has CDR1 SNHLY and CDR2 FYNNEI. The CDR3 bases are TGTGCCAGCAGCCCCCGATATGGAAATTCACCCCTCCACTTT. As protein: CASSPRYGNSPLHF.

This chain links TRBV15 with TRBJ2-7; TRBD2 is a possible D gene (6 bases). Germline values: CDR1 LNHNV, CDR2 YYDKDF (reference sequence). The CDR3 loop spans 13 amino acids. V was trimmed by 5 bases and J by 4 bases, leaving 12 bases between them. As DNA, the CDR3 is TGTGCCACCAGCGTTTTCGGGGGTTACGAGCAGTACTTC. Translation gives CATSVFGGYEQYF.

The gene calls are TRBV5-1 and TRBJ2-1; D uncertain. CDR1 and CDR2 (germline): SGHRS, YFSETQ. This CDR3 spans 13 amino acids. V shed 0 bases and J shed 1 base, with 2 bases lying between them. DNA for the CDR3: TGCGCCAGCAGCTTGGAGTCCTACAATGAGCAGTTCTTC. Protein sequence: CASSLESYNEQFF.

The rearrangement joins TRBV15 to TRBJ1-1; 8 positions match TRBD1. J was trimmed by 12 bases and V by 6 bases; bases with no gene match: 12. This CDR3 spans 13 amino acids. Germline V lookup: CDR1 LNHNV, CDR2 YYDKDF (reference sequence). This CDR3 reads CATSPTTGDASFF. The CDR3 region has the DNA TGTGCCACCAGTCCGACGACAGGGGATGCGTCTTTCTTT.